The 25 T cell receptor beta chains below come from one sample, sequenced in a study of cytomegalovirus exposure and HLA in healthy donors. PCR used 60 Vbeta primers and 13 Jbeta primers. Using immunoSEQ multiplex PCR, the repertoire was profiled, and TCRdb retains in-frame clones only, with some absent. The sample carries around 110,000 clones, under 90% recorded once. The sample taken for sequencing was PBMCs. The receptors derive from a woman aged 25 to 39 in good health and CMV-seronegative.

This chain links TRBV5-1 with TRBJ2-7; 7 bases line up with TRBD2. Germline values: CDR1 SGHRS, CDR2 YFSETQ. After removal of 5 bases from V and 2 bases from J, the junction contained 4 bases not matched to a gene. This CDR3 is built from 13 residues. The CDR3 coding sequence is TGCGCCAGCAGTCCCGGGAGGACCTACGAGCAGTACTTC. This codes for CASSPGRTYEQYF.

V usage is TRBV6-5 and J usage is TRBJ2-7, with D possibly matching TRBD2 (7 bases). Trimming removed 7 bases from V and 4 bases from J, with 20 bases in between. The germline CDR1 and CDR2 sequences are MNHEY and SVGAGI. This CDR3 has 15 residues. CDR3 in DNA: TGTGCCAGCACACCCTACGGGGGGCCCACTTACGAGCAGTACTTC. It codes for CASTPYGGPTYEQYF.

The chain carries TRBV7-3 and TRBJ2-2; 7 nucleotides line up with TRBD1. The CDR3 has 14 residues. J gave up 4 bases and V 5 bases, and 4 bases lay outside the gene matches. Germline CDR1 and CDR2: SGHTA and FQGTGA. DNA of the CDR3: TGTGCCAGCAGCGTTGACAGGGCCACCGGGGAGCTGTTTTTT. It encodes CASSVDRATGELFF.

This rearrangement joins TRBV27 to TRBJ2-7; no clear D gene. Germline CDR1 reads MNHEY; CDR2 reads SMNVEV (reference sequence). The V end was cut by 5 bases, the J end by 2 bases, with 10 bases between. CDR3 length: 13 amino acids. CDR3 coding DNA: TGTGCCAGCAGTCCCTCTCAGACCTACGAGCAGTACTTC. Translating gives CASSPSQTYEQYF.

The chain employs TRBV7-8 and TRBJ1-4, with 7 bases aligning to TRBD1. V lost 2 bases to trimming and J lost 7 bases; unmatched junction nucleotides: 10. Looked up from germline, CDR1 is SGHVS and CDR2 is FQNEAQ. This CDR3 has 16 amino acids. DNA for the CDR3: TGTGCCAGCAGCTTATTAGAGGGGGCGCTGATTGAAAAACTGTTTTTT. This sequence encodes CASSLLEGALIEKLFF.

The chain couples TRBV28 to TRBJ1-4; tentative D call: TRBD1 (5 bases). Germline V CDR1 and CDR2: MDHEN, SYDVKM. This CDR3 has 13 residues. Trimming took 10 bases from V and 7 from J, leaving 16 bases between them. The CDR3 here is CATSGGLVEKLFF. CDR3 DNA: TGTGCCACCTCGGGGGGACTAGTTGAAAAACTGTTTTTT.

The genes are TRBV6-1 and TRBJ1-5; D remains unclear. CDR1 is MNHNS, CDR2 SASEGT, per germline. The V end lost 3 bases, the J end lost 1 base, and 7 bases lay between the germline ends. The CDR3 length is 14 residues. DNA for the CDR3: TGTGCCAGCAGTGAGGCCATGAGCAATCAGCCCCAGCATTTT. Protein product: CASSEAMSNQPQHF.

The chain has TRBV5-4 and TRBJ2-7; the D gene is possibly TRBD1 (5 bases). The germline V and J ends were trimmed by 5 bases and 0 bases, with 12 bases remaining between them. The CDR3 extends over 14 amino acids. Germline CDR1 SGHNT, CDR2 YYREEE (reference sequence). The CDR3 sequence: CASSPTDSSYEQYF. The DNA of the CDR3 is TGTGCCAGCAGTCCTACAGACAGCTCCTACGAGCAGTACTTC. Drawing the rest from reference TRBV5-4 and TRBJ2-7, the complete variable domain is ETGVTQSPTHLIKTRGQQVTLRCSSQSGHNTVSWYQQALGQGPQFIFQYYREEENGRGNFPPRFSGLQFPNYSSELNVNALELDDSALYLCASSPTDSSYEQYFGPGTRLTVT.

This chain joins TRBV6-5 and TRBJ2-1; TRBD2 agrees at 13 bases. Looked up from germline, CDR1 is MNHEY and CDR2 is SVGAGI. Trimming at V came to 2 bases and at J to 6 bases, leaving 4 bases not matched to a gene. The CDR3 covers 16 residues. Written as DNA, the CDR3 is TGTGCCAGCAGTTACCGGACTAGCGGGAGTTCCAATGAGCAGTTCTTC. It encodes CASSYRTSGSSNEQFF.

The chain's CDR3 is CASSVDRTSGRSTDTQYF. CDR3 bases: TGTGCCAGCAGTGTAGATAGGACTAGCGGGAGAAGCACAGATACGCAGTATTTT. V usage is TRBV2 and J usage is TRBJ2-3; 13 bases line up with TRBD2. There are 18 residues in the CDR3. The V and J ends lost 4 bases and 0 bases, in that order; junction bases with no gene match: 7. Per germline, CDR1 SNHLY and CDR2 FYNNEI.

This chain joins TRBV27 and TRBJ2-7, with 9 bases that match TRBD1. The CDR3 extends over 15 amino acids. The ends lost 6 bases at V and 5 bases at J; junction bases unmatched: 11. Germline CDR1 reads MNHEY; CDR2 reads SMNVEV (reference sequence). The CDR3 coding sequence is TGTGCCAGCAGAGCGACACAGGGGGCAGTCGACGAGCAGTACTTC. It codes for CASRATQGAVDEQYF.

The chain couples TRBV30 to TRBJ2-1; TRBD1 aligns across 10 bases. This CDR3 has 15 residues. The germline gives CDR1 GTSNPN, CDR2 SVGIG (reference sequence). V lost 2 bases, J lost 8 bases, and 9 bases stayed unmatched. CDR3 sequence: CAWSRPGQGLDEQFF. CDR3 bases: TGTGCCTGGAGTCGACCGGGACAGGGGCTCGATGAGCAGTTCTTC.

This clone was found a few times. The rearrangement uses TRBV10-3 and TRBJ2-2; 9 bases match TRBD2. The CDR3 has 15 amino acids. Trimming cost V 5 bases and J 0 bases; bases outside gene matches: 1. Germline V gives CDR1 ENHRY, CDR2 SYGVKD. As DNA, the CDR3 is TGTGCCATCAGTCCTAGCGGGGCGAACACCGGGGAGCTGTTTTTT. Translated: CAISPSGANTGELFF.

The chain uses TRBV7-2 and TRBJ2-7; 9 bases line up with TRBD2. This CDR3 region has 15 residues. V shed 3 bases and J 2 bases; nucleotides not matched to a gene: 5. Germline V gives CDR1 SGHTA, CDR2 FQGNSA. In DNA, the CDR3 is TGTGCCAGCAGCTTGGGGACTAGCTCTACCTACGAGCAGTACTTC. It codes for CASSLGTSSTYEQYF. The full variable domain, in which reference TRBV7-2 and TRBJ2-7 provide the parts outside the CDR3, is GAGVSQSPSNKVTEKGKDVELRCDPISGHTALYWYRQSLGQGLEFLIYFQGNSAPDKSGLPSDRFSAERTGGSVSTLTIQRTQQEDSAVYLCASSLGTSSTYEQYFGPGTRLTVT.

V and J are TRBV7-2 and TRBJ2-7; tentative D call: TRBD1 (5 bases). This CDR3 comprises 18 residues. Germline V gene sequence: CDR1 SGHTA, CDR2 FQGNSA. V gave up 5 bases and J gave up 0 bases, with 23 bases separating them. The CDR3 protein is CASSLSIGSDDSSYEQYF. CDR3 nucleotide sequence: TGTGCCAGCAGCCTTAGCATAGGTTCGGACGACAGCTCCTACGAGCAGTACTTC. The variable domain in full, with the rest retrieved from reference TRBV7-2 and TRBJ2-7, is GAGVSQSPSNKVTEKGKDVELRCDPISGHTALYWYRQSLGQGLEFLIYFQGNSAPDKSGLPSDRFSAERTGGSVSTLTIQRTQQEDSAVYLCASSLSIGSDDSSYEQYFGPGTRLTVT.

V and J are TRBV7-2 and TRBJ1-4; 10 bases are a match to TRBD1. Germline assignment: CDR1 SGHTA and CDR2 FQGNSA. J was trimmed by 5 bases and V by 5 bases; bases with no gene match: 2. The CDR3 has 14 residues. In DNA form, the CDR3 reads TGTGCCAGCAGCGTGGGACAGGGGAATGAAAAACTGTTTTTT. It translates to CASSVGQGNEKLFF.

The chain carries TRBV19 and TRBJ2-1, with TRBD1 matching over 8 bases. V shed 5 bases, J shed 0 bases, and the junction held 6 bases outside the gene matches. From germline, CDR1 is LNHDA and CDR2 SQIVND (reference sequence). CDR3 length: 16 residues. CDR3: CASSQGQAFSYNEQFF. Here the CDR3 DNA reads TGTGCCAGTAGTCAGGGACAGGCGTTCTCCTACAATGAGCAGTTCTTC.

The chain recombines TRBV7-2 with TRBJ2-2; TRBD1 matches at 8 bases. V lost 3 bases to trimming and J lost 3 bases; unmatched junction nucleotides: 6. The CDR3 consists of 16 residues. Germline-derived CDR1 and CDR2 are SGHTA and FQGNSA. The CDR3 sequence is CASSLATGAHTGELFF. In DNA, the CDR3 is TGTGCCAGCAGCTTGGCGACAGGGGCGCACACCGGGGAGCTGTTTTTT.

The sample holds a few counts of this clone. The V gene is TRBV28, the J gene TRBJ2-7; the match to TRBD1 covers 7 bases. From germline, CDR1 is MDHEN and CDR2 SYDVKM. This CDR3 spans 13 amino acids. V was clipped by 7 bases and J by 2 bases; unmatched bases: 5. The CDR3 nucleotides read TGTGCCAGCACCTTAGACAGGGCCTACGAGCAGTACTTC. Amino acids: CASTLDRAYEQYF. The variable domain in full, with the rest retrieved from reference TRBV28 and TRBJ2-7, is DVKVTQSSRYLVKRTGEKVFLECVQDMDHENMFWYRQDPGLGLRLIYFSYDVKMKEKGDIPEGYSVSREKKERFSLILESASTNQTSMYLCASTLDRAYEQYFGPGTRLTVT.

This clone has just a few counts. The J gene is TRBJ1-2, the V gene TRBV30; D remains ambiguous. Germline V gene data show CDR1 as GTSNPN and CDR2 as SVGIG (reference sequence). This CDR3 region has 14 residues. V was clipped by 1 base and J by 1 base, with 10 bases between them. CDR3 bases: TGTGCCTGGAGTGACCTTGGCCATAACTATGGCTACACCTTC. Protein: CAWSDLGHNYGYTF.

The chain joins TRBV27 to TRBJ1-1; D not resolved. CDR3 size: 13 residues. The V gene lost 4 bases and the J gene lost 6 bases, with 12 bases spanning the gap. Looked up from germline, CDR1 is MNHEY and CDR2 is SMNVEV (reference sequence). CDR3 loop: CASSYWRGAEAFF. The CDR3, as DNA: TGTGCCAGCAGTTACTGGCGAGGAGCTGAAGCTTTCTTT.

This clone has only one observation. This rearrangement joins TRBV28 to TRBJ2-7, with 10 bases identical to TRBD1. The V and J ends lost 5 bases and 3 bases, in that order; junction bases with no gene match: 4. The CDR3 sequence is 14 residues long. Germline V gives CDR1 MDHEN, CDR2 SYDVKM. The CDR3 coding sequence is TGTGCCAGCAGTGTAGACAGGGGGCTCTACGAGCAGTACTTC. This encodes CASSVDRGLYEQYF.

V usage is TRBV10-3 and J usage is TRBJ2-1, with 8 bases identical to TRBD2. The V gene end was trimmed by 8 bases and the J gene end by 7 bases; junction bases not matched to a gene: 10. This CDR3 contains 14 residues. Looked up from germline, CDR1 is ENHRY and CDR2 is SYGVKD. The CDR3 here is CAIRPAGGGNEQFF. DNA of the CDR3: TGTGCCATCCGTCCGGCGGGAGGTGGAAATGAGCAGTTCTTC.

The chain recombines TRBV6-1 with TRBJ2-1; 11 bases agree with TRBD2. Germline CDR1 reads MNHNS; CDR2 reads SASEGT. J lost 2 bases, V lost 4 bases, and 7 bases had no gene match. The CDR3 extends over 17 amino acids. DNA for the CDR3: TGTGCCAGCAGTGCGGGTAGCGGGAGGGCCCCCTACAATGAGCAGTTCTTC. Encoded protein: CASSAGSGRAPYNEQFF.

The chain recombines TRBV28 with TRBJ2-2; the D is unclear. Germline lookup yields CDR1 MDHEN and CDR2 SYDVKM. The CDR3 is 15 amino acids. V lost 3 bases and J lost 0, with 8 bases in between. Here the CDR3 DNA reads TGTGCCAGCAGTTTGAGTTCAACGAACACCGGGGAGCTGTTTTTT. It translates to CASSLSSTNTGELFF. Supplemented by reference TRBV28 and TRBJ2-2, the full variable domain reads DVKVTQSSRYLVKRTGEKVFLECVQDMDHENMFWYRQDPGLGLRLIYFSYDVKMKEKGDIPEGYSVSREKKERFSLILESASTNQTSMYLCASSLSSTNTGELFFGEGSRLTVL.